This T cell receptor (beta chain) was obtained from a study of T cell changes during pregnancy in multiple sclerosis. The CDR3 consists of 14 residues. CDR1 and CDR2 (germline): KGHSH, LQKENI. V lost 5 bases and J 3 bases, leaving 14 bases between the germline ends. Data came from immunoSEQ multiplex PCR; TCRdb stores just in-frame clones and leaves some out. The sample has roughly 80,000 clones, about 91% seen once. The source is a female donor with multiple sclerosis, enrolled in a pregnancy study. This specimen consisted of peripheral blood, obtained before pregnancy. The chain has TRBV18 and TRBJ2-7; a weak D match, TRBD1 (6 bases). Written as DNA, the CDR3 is TGTGCCAGCTCAAGGACAGATTCACTCTACGAGCAGTACTTC. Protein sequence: CASSRTDSLYEQYF.